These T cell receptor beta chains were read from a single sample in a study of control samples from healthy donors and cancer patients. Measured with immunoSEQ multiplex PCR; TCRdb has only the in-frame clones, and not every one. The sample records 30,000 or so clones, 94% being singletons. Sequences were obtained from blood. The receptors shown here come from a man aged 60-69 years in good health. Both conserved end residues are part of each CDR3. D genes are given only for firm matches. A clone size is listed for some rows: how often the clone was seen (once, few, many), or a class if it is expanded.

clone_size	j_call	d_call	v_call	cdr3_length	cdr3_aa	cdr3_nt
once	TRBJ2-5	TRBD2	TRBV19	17	CASSRRLAEELQETQYF	TGTGCCAGTAGTAGACGACTAGCGGAAGAACTCCAAGAGACCCAGTACTTC
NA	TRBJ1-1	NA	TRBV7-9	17	CASSLLVGGKGGTEAFF	TGTGCCAGCAGCTTACTAGTAGGGGGAAAGGGCGGCACTGAAGCTTTCTTT
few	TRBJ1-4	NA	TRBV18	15	CASSPRGGSNEKLFF	TGTGCCAGCTCCCCTCGTGGGGGGTCTAATGAAAAACTGTTTTTT
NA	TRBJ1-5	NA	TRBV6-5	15	CASRTGSYSNQPQHF	TGTGCCAGCAGGACGGGTTCTTATAGCAATCAGCCCCAGCATTTT
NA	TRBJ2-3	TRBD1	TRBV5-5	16	CASSWGDRGRADTQYF	TGTGCCAGCAGCTGGGGGGACAGGGGGCGGGCAGATACGCAGTATTTT
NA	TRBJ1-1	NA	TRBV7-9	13	CASSLRLNTEAFF	TGTGCCAGCAGCTTACGGTTGAACACTGAAGCTTTCTTT
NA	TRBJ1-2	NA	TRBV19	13	CASSITGSYGYTF	TGTGCCAGTAGTATTACGGGGTCCTATGGCTACACCTTC
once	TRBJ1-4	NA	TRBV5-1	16	CASSLEGASTNEKLFF	TGCGCCAGCAGCTTGGAAGGGGCCTCGACTAATGAAAAACTGTTTTTT
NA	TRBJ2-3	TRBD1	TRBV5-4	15	CASSPDRGRVDTQYF	TGTGCCAGCAGCCCGGACAGGGGGCGCGTAGATACGCAGTATTTT
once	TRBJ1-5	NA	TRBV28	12	CASRTGNQPQHF	TGTGCCAGCAGGACAGGCAATCAGCCCCAGCATTTT
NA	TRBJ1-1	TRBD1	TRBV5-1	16	CASSPGQVERGTEAFF	TGCGCCAGCAGCCCGGGACAGGTGGAAAGGGGAACTGAAGCTTTCTTT